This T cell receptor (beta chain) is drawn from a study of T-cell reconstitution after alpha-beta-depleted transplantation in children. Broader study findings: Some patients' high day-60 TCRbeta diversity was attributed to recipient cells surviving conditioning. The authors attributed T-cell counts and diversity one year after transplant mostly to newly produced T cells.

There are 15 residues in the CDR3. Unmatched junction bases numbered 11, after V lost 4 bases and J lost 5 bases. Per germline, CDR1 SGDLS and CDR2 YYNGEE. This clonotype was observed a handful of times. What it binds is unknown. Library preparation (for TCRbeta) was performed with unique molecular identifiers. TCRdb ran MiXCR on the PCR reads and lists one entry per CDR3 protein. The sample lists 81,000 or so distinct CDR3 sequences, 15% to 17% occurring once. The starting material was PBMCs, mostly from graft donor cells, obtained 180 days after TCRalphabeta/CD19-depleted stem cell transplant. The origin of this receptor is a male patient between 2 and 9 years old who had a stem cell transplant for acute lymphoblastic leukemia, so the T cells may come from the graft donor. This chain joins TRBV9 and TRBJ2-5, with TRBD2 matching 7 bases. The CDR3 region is CASSSSGPGGETQYF. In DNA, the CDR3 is TGTGCCAGCAGCAGTAGCGGGCCTGGCGGGGAGACCCAGTACTTC. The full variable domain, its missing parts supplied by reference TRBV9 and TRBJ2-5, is DSGVTQTPKHLITATGQRVTLRCSPRSGDLSVYWYQQSLDQGLQFLIQYYNGEERAKGNILERFSAQQFPDLHSELNLSSLELGDSALYFCASSSSGPGGETQYFGPGTRLLVL.